This T cell receptor beta chain came from a study of PD-L1 blockade in urothelial cancer. Looking at the study overall: Researchers found blood samples held a median of about 130,000 T cells.

Generated by immunoSEQ multiplex PCR, the TCRdb table keeps only in-frame clones and is missing some. The table shows about 46,000 clones, with approximately 85% occurring only once. V was trimmed by 3 bases and J by 0 bases, leaving 14 bases between them. The germline V gene encodes CDR1 KGHSH and CDR2 LQKENI. CDR3 size: 16 residues. Overall study findings and caveats: For durable-benefit patients, tumor-associated blood clones expanded more at 3 weeks.

Stated time point: peripheral blood 6 weeks after treatment start. Locally advanced or metastatic urothelial carcinoma was present in patients. Pretreatment and on-treatment samples were taken, numbering 1 to 8 per patient. As regards this clone: Its antigen is as yet unknown.

The sequence was obtained from a man aged 50 to 60 with urothelial cancer. The chain has TRBV18 and TRBJ2-5; no firm D call. The specimen was PBMCs, collected around atezolizumab (anti-PD-L1) treatment. CDR3 sequence: CASSPPSTINQETQYF. The CDR3 nucleotides are TGTGCCAGCTCACCCCCCTCGACAATTAACCAAGAGACCCAGTACTTC.